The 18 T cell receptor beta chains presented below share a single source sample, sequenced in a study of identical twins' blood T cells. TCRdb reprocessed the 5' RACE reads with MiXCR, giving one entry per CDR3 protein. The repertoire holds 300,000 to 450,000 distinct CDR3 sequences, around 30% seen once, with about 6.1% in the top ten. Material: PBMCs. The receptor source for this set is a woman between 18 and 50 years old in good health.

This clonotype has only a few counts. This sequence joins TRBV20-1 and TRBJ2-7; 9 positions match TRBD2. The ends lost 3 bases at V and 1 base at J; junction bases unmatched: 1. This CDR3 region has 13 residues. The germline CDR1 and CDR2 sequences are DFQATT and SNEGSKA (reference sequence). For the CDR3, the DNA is TGCAGTGCTAGGCGGGGGGGTTCCTACGAGCAGTACTTC. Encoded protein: CSARRGGSYEQYF.

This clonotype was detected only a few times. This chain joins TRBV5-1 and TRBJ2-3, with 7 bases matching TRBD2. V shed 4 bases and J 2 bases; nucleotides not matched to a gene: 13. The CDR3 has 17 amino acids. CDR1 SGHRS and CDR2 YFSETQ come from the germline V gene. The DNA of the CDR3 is TGCGCCAGCAGCGAGGTTGGGCGGGGGATAACCACAGATACGCAGTATTTT. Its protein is CASSEVGRGITTDTQYF. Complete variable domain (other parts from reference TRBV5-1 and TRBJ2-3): KAGVTQTPRYLIKTRGQQVTLSCSPISGHRSVSWYQQTPGQGLQFLFEYFSETQRNKGNFPGRFSGRQFSNSRSEMNVSTLELGDSALYLCASSEVGRGITTDTQYFGPGTRLTVL.

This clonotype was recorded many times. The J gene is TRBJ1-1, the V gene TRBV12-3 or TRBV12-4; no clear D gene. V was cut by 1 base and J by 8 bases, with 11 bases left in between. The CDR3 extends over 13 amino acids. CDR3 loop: CASSLEVSGEAFF. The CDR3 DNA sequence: TGTGCCAGCAGTTTAGAAGTCAGCGGCGAAGCTTTCTTT.

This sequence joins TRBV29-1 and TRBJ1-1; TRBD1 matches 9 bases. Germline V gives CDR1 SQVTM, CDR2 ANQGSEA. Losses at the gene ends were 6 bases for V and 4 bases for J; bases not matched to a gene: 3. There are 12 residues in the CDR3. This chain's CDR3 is CSVGQGSTEAFF. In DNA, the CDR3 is TGCAGCGTCGGACAGGGGAGCACTGAAGCTTTCTTT.

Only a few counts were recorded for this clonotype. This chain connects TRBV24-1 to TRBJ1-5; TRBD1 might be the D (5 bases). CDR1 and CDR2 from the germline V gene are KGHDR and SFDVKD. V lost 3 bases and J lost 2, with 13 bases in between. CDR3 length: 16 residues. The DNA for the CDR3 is TGTGCCACCAGTGATCCCCCCGCAGGGCGCAATCAGCCCCAGCATTTT. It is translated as CATSDPPAGRNQPQHF.

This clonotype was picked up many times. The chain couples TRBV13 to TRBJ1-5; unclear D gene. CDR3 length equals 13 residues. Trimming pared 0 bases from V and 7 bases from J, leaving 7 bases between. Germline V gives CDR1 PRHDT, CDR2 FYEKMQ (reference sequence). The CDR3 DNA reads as TGTGCCAGCAGCTTAGGCCGGAGCCAGCCCCAGCATTTT. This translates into CASSLGRSQPQHF.

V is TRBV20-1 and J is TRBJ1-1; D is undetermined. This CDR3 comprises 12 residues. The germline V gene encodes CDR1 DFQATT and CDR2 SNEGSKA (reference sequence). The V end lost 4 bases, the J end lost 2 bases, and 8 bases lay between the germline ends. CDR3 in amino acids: CSATAQNTEAFF. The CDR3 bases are TGCAGTGCTACCGCTCAAAACACTGAAGCTTTCTTT.

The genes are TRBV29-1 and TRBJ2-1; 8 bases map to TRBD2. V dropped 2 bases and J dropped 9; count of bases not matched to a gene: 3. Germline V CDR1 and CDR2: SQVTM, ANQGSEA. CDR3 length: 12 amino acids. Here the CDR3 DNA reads TGCAGCGTTGAAATGACTAGCGCTGAGCAGTTCTTC. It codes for CSVEMTSAEQFF.

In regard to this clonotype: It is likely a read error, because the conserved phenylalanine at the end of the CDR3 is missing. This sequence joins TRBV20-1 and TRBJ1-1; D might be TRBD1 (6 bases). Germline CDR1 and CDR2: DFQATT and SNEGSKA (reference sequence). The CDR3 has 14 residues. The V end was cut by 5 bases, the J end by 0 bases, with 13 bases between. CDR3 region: CSARGQTMNTEAFS. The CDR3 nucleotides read TGCAGTGCTCGGGGGCAGACAATGAACACTGAAGCTTTCTCT.

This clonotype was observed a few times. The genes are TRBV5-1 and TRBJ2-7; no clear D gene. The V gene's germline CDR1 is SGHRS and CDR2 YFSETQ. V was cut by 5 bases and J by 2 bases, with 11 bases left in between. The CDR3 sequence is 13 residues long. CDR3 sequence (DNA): TGCGCCAGCAGTTTGACGGTGGCCTACGAGCAGTACTTC. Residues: CASSLTVAYEQYF.

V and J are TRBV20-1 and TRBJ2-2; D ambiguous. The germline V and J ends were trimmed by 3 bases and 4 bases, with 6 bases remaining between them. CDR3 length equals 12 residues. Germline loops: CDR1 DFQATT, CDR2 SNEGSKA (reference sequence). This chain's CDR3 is CSARVATGELFF. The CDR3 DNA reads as TGCAGTGCTAGGGTCGCCACCGGGGAGCTGTTTTTT.

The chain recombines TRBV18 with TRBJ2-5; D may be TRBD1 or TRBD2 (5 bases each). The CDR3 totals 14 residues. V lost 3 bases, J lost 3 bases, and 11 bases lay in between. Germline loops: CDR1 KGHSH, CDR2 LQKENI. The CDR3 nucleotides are TGTGCCAGCTCACCGCGAGGGGTAAAAGAGACCCAGTACTTC. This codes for CASSPRGVKETQYF.

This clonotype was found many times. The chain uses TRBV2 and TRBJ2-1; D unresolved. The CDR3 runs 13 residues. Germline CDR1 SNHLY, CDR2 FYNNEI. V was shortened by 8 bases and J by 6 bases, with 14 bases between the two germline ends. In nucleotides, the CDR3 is TGTGCCAGCCCGGAACAGACTTCCAATGAGCAGTTCTTC. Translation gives CASPEQTSNEQFF.

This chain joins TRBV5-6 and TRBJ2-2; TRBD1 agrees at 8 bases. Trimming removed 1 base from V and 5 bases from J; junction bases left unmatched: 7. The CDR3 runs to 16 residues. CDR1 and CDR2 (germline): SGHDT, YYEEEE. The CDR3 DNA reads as TGTGCCAGCAGCTTGATTCTTGGACAGGGAACCGGGGAGCTGTTTTTT. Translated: CASSLILGQGTGELFF.

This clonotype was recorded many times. The CDR3 loop reads CASSFREEANYGYTF. The CDR3 DNA reads TGTGCCAGCAGCTTTCGGGAGGAAGCTAACTATGGCTACACCTTC. The rearrangement links TRBV7-9 to TRBJ1-2; D ambiguous. The germline CDR1 and CDR2 sequences are SEHNR and FQNEAQ (reference sequence). CDR3 length equals 15 residues. Trimming removed 3 bases at V and 0 bases at J, with 11 bases between. The full variable domain, completed using reference TRBV7-9 and TRBJ1-2, is DTGVSQNPRHKITKRGQNVTFRCDPISEHNRLYWYRQTLGQGPEFLTYFQNEAQLEKSRLLSDRFSAERPKGSFSTLEIQRTEQGDSAMYLCASSFREEANYGYTFGSGTRLTVV.

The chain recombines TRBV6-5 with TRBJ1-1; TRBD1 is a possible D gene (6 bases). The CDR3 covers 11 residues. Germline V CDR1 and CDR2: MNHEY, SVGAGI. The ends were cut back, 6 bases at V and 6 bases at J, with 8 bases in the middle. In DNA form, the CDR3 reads TGTGCCAGCAGACAGGGCTCTGAAGCTTTCTTT. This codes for CASRQGSEAFF.

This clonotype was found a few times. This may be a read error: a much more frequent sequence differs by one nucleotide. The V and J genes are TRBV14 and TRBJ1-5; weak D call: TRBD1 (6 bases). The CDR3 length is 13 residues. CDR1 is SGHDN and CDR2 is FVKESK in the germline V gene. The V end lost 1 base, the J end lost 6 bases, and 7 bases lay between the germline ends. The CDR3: CASSQGGLQPQHF. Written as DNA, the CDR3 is TGTGCCAGCAGCCAAGGGGGGCTTCAGCCCCAGCATTTT.

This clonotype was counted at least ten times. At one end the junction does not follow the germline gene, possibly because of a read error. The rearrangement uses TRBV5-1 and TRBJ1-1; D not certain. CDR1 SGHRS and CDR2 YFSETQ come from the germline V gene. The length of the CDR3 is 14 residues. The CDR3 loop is CASSSGRGNTEAFF. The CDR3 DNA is TGTGCCAGCAGTTCCGGTCGGGGGAACACTGAAGCTTTCTTT.